A selection of T cell receptor beta chains follows, all from one sample in a study of PD-1 blockade in mismatch repair-deficient tumors. TCRdb keeps only in-frame clones here, not all; method: immunoSEQ multiplex PCR. The profile shows about 79,000 clones, roughly 80% of them singletons. The sequencing here drew on peripheral blood, taken 44 weeks after starting pembrolizumab. The receptors were gathered from an adult with mismatch repair-deficient cancer. Both conserved end residues are part of each CDR3. The D gene is left open where the match is weak. The listing skips clone size in some rows; elsewhere it reads once, few, many or a size class.

NA	TRBV19	TRBJ2-4	NA	11	TGTGCCAGTCGTATTACGAACATTCAGTACTTC	CASRITNIQYF
TRBD1	TRBV30	TRBJ2-6	NA	16	TGTGCCTGGAGGGTGGGACAGAGCTCTGGGGCCAACGTCCTGACTTTC	CAWRVGQSSGANVLTF
TRBD2	TRBV6-6	TRBJ2-2	few	13	TGTGCCACAGCGGGAGCGAACACCGGGGAGCTGTTTTTT	CATAGANTGELFF
NA	TRBV5-5	TRBJ2-5	NA	14	TGTGCCAGCAGCTTCGGACAGATTCAAGAGACCCAGTACTTC	CASSFGQIQETQYF
NA	TRBV2	TRBJ1-2	NA	15	TGTGCCAGCAGCCCACGCGCTCTTCCTAACTATGGCTACACCTTC	CASSPRALPNYGYTF
NA	TRBV6-5	TRBJ2-3	NA	15	TGTGCCAGCAGTTACTCGTGGCAGGGTGGCGATACGCAGTATTTT	CASSYSWQGGDTQYF
NA	TRBV7-6	TRBJ2-3	NA	16	TGTGCCAGCAGCTTAGAAGTGAGCTCGACCACAGATACGCAGTATTTT	CASSLEVSSTTDTQYF
TRBD2	TRBV4-2	TRBJ2-2	few	17	TGTGCCAGCAGCCCAAATTCGGGACTAGCCTCCACCGGGGAGCTGTTTTTT	CASSPNSGLASTGELFF
NA	TRBV5-4	TRBJ1-2	once	15	TGTGCCAGCAGCTCGCTCCTGGTAGCTAACTATGGCTACACCTTC	CASSSLLVANYGYTF
NA	TRBV30	TRBJ1-1	NA	13	TGTGCCTGGAAACTCGACTATTTCGGGGAAGCTTTCTTT	CAWKLDYFGEAFF
NA	TRBV5-1	TRBJ1-1	NA	14	TGCGCCAGCAGCTTATCACAAGTGAACACTGAAGCTTTCTTT	CASSLSQVNTEAFF
NA	TRBV6-5	TRBJ2-3	NA	13	TGTGCCAGCAGTCTTGACTTCTCAGATACGCAGTATTTT	CASSLDFSDTQYF
NA	TRBV29-1	TRBJ1-1	few	12	TGCAGCGTGGGAGTGCGTCCCACTGAAGCTTTCTTT	CSVGVRPTEAFF
TRBD2	TRBV27	TRBJ2-3	NA	15	TGTGCCAGCAGTTTGGCTAGCGGGAGCCCTTATACGCAGTATTTT	CASSLASGSPYTQYF
NA	TRBV7-3	TRBJ2-3	NA	14	TGTGCCAGCAGCTTAGTAGGGGGCACAGATACGCAGTATTTT	CASSLVGGTDTQYF
TRBD1	TRBV30	TRBJ1-1	NA	14	TGTGCCTGGGGGGGGGACAGCACGAACACTGAAGCTTTCTTT	CAWGGDSTNTEAFF
NA	TRBV30	TRBJ1-3	few	13	TGTGCCTGGAGGACAACCTCTGGAAACACCATATATTTT	CAWRTTSGNTIYF
TRBD1	TRBV29-1	TRBJ1-1	NA	13	TGCAGCGGATCGACAGGGTTGAACACTGAAGCTTTCTTT	CSGSTGLNTEAFF
NA	TRBV7-3	TRBJ1-4	NA	20	TGTGCCAGCAGCTCCCTAACGGACAAAGGGGCCCTCTTAGCTAATGAAAAACTGTTTTTT	CASSSLTDKGALLANEKLFF
TRBD2	TRBV11-3	TRBJ2-1	NA	18	TGTGCCAGCAAGGGACTAGCGGGAGGACGACTATCCATCGATGAGCAGTTCTTC	CASKGLAGGRLSIDEQFF
NA	TRBV25-1	TRBJ1-4	NA	11	TGTGCCAGCAGTACGAATGAAAAACTGTTTTTT	CASSTNEKLFF
NA	TRBV29-1	TRBJ1-3	once	13	TGCAGCGTTGTAGGCCCTGGAGGAAACACCATATATTTT	CSVVGPGGNTIYF
TRBD1	TRBV29-1	TRBJ1-2	NA	13	TGCAGCGTTGCCCAGGGGGTCGGATATGGCTACACCTTC	CSVAQGVGYGYTF
NA	TRBV5-6	TRBJ2-5	NA	15	TGTGCCAGCAGCTTGGCTTCAGGGATCCAAGAGACCCAGTACTTC	CASSLASGIQETQYF
NA	TRBV6-5	TRBJ1-2	NA	15	TGTGCCAGCAGCCCCTTGGGGGGGTATAACTATGGCTACACCTTC	CASSPLGGYNYGYTF
NA	TRBV28	TRBJ2-7	NA	14	TGTGCCAGCACCCGACGGGAGAGGTCTTACGAGCAGTACTTC	CASTRRERSYEQYF
TRBD1	TRBV11-2	TRBJ2-7	medium-sized	15	TGTGCCAGCAGCTCCAGGGACAGGGGGCGCTGGGAGCAGTACTTC	CASSSRDRGRWEQYF
NA	TRBV5-6	TRBJ2-3	NA	15	TGTGCCAGCAGCGTCAACCAAGCACGCACAGATACGCAGTATTTT	CASSVNQARTDTQYF
TRBD1	TRBV2	TRBJ1-1	once	13	TGTGCCAGCAGGACTACAGGGGTTACTGAAGCTTTCTTT	CASRTTGVTEAFF
NA	TRBV29-1	TRBJ2-1	NA	12	TGCAGCGTTGAAGAATCCCAGGCTGAGCAGTTCTTC	CSVEESQAEQFF
NA	TRBV27	TRBJ2-4	NA	15	TGTGCCAGCAGTTTCCGGGACACAGCCAAAAACATTCAGTACTTC	CASSFRDTAKNIQYF
NA	TRBV12-5	TRBJ1-1	NA	15	TGTGCTAGTGGTTTGGTCCGAGGGATGAACACTGAAGCTTTCTTT	CASGLVRGMNTEAFF
NA	TRBV6-1	TRBJ2-5	NA	14	TGTGCCAGCACCGAAGGGGGGTTCGGGGAGACCCAGTACTTC	CASTEGGFGETQYF
NA	TRBV30	TRBJ1-5	NA	13	TGTGCCTGGAGTGTAGATCGGGATCAGCCCCAGCATTTT	CAWSVDRDQPQHF
TRBD1	TRBV7-9	TRBJ2-5	NA	15	TGTGCCAGCAGCTCCTCACAGGGGGCCGCAGAGACCCAGTACTTC	CASSSSQGAAETQYF
TRBD2	TRBV7-8	TRBJ2-7	NA	14	TGTGCCAGCAGCTTGGTACTAGCGGGGTACGAGCAGTACTTC	CASSLVLAGYEQYF
NA	TRBV2	TRBJ1-2	NA	15	TGTGCCAGCAGTGGGTCGGACAGTTCCCTCTATGGCTACACCTTC	CASSGSDSSLYGYTF
NA	TRBV5-4	TRBJ2-1	NA	11	TGTGCCAGCAGCCTATACAATGAGCAGTTCTTC	CASSLYNEQFF
NA	TRBV11-2	TRBJ1-2	NA	12	TGTGCCAGCAGCGAAGTCGCGGAAGGCTACACCTTC	CASSEVAEGYTF
NA	TRBV9	TRBJ1-2	NA	14	TGTGCCAGCAGGAAATCCGGGATCAACTATGGCTACACCTTC	CASRKSGINYGYTF
TRBD1	TRBV25-1	TRBJ1-1	NA	12	TGTGCCAGCAGTATCGGGACAGTGGAAGCTTTCTTT	CASSIGTVEAFF
NA	TRBV5-1	TRBJ1-2	NA	14	TGCGCCAGCAGCTCGATTTTCGGGGAGGGTGGCTACACCTTC	CASSSIFGEGGYTF
TRBD2	TRBV5-1	TRBJ2-3	NA	16	TGCGCCAGCAGCTCAGGGACTAGCGGGAGGGGAGATACGCAGTATTTT	CASSSGTSGRGDTQYF
TRBD2	TRBV7-2	TRBJ2-7	NA	17	TGTGCCAGCAGCTTGGGACTAGCGGGCACCCACTCCTACGAGCAGTACTTC	CASSLGLAGTHSYEQYF
NA	TRBV23-1	TRBJ2-6	NA	20	TGCGCCAGCAGTCAATCAAACCGATCGGACGGCGGAGTTGGGGCCAACGTCCTGACTTTC	CASSQSNRSDGGVGANVLTF
TRBD1	TRBV6-1	TRBJ1-1	NA	14	TGTGCCAGCAGTTTAACAGGGGGCCGGACTGAAGCTTTCTTT	CASSLTGGRTEAFF
NA	TRBV7-2	TRBJ2-7	once	13	TGTGCCAGCAGTACCGGGGATTCCTACGAGCAGTACTTC	CASSTGDSYEQYF
TRBD1	TRBV6-5	TRBJ1-1	NA	15	TGTGCCAGCAGATCAGGAGGGACAGGGGGTACTGAAGCTTTCTTT	CASRSGGTGGTEAFF
NA	TRBV6-5	TRBJ1-3	NA	14	TGTGCCAGCAGTTACTCCAGCTCTGGAAACACCATATATTTT	CASSYSSSGNTIYF
NA	TRBV15	TRBJ1-1	NA	17	TGTGCCACCAGCGGAACCGGGATCAGGGTTCAGAACACTGAAGCTTTCTTT	CATSGTGIRVQNTEAFF
NA	TRBV6-1	TRBJ2-7	NA	11	TGTGCCAGCATACTAGAATACGAGCAGTACTTC	CASILEYEQYF
NA	TRBV6-5	TRBJ1-1	once	13	TGTGCCAGCAGTTACTTGGGAAACACTGAAGCTTTCTTT	CASSYLGNTEAFF
TRBD1	TRBV18	TRBJ2-3	NA	15	TGTGCCAGCTCACCAGGGACAGGGCCCACAGATACGCAGTATTTT	CASSPGTGPTDTQYF
NA	TRBV2	TRBJ2-5	NA	13	TGTGCCAGCAGTGGACTCGGGCAAGAGACCCAGTACTTC	CASSGLGQETQYF